The 21 T cell receptor beta chains listed next were all sequenced from one sample in a study of CD8 T cells in Susac syndrome. It was with random hexamers that roughly 0.5 to 1 ug RNA was reverse transcribed. TCRdb re-called the immunoSEQ multiplex PCR reads through MiXCR, storing one row per CDR3 protein. The sample carries about 190,000 distinct CDR3 sequences, about 93% recorded once. The sequenced sample consisted of CD4+ T cells from PBMCs. These receptors were collected from a human donor in good health.

The J gene is TRBJ2-7, the V gene TRBV7-2; 7 bases match TRBD1. The CDR3 consists of 14 residues. V lost 1 base, J lost 2 bases, and 2 bases stayed unmatched. Germline V gives CDR1 SGHTA, CDR2 FQGNSA. Here the CDR3 DNA reads TGTGCCAGCAGCTTAGGTGGACAGGCCTACGAGCAGTACGTC. Translated: CASSLGGQAYEQYV.

This chain connects TRBV7-2 to TRBJ1-2, with 7 bases aligning to TRBD1. Losses at the gene ends were 6 bases for V and 5 bases for J; bases not matched to a gene: 9. The CDR3 is 14 amino acids. CDR1 and CDR2 (germline): SGHTA, FQGNSA. The CDR3 is CASSRDRVLYGYTF. CDR3 in DNA: TGTGCCAGCAGTCGGGACAGAGTACTTTATGGCTACACCTTC. The full variable domain, in which reference TRBV7-2 and TRBJ1-2 provide the parts outside the CDR3, is GAGVSQSPSNKVTEKGKDVELRCDPISGHTALYWYRQSLGQGLEFLIYFQGNSAPDKSGLPSDRFSAERTGGSVSTLTIQRTQQEDSAVYLCASSRDRVLYGYTFGSGTRLTVV.

The chain uses TRBV25-1 and TRBJ1-1; 10 positions agree with TRBD1. The CDR3 contains 16 residues. Germline values: CDR1 MGHDK, CDR2 SYGVNS. V dropped 2 bases and J dropped 1; count of bases not matched to a gene: 4. The CDR3 loop reads CASSEDGTGANTEAFF. The CDR3 DNA is TGTGCCAGCAGTGAAGACGGGACAGGGGCGAACACTGAAGCTTTCTTT. Variable domain in full (rest from reference TRBV25-1 and TRBJ1-1): EADIYQTPRYLVIGTGKKITLECSQTMGHDKMYWYQQDPGMELHLIHYSYGVNSTEKGDLSSESTVSRIRTEHFPLTLESARPSHTSQYLCASSEDGTGANTEAFFGQGTRLTVV.

The sample holds one count of this clonotype. The chain has TRBV6-1 and TRBJ2-7; TRBD1 is a possible D gene (6 bases). The CDR3 loop spans 13 amino acids. With 5 bases removed from V and 5 bases from J, the gap between germline ends came to 13 bases. Germline lookup yields CDR1 MNHNS and CDR2 SASEGT. This CDR3 reads CASSSTGFNEQYV. CDR3 coding DNA: TGTGCCAGCAGTTCCACAGGGTTTAACGAGCAGTACGTC.

The chain recombines TRBV3-1 with TRBJ1-1, with D hard to call. The length of the CDR3 is 11 residues. The ends were cut back, 1 base at V and 7 bases at J, with 4 bases in the middle. From germline, CDR1 is LGHDT and CDR2 YNNKEL (reference sequence). Here the CDR3 reads CASSQADEAFF. Here the CDR3 DNA reads TGTGCCAGCAGCCAAGCAGATGAAGCTTTCTTT.

This chain joins TRBV14 and TRBJ2-1, with a tentative D call TRBD1 (6 bases). This CDR3 is 16 amino acids long. Germline CDR1 SGHDN, CDR2 FVKESK. Deletions cut 3 bases from V and 2 bases from J, with 14 bases between. The CDR3 DNA is TGTGCCAGCAGCCATACAGGGTTGGGGCCCTACAATGAGCAGTTCTTC. Translated: CASSHTGLGPYNEQFF.

The chain joins TRBV2 to TRBJ1-2, with D perhaps matching TRBD1 (6 bases). Germline CDR1 SNHLY, CDR2 FYNNEI. Trimming removed 1 base from V and 4 bases from J, with 10 bases in between. CDR3 length equals 14 residues. The CDR3 DNA reads as TGTGCCAGCAGTGAAGGCAGGGGCGGCTATGGCTACACCTTC. This codes for CASSEGRGGYGYTF.

This chain joins TRBV4-3 and TRBJ1-2, with TRBD1 as a possible D gene (5 bases). The V and J ends lost 0 bases and 0 bases respectively, with 11 bases between them. This CDR3 region has 16 residues. Germline V gene sequence: CDR1 LGHNA, CDR2 YSLEER. The CDR3 spells CASSQDRDGSNYGYTF. The CDR3 DNA reads as TGCGCCAGCAGCCAAGACCGGGACGGTTCTAACTATGGCTACACCTTC.

With respect to this clonotype: At one boundary the junction diverges from the germline segment, which might be a read error. The chain couples TRBV19 to TRBJ2-2; TRBD1 agrees at 7 bases. CDR1 LNHDA and CDR2 SQIVND come from the germline V gene (reference sequence). The CDR3 totals 14 residues. For the CDR3, the DNA is TGTGCCAGTAGTAAGGGGGCGCACACCGGGGACCTGTTTTTT. Protein: CASSKGAHTGDLFF. Combining the CDR3 with reference TRBV19 and TRBJ2-2 gives the whole variable domain DGGITQSPKYLFRKEGQNVTLSCEQNLNHDAMYWYRQDPGQGLRLIYYSQIVNDFQKGDIAEGYSVSREKKESFPLTVTSAQKNPTAFYLCASSKGAHTGDLFFGEGSRLTVL.

J is TRBJ1-1 and V is TRBV2, with D perhaps matching TRBD1 (5 bases). Germline V lookup: CDR1 SNHLY, CDR2 FYNNEI. CDR3 size: 15 residues. V was cut by 1 base and J by 4 bases, with 13 bases left in between. Here the CDR3 DNA reads TGTGCCAGCAGTGAAGTTTCAGGGTTCGGCACTGAAGCTTTCTTT. It is translated as CASSEVSGFGTEAFF.

The chain carries TRBV28 and TRBJ2-2; TRBD1 matches at 10 bases. Trimming at V came to 0 bases and at J to 5 bases, leaving 12 bases not matched to a gene. Germline V gene data show CDR1 as MDHEN and CDR2 as SYDVKM. CDR3 length equals 19 residues. In DNA form, the CDR3 reads TGTGCCAGCAGTTTATGGGCCCCCGACAGGGGGCGCGAAACCGGGGAGCTGTTTTTT. It translates to CASSLWAPDRGRETGELFF.

This sequence joins TRBV20-1 and TRBJ1-6; 11 bases match TRBD1. Trimming cost V 6 bases and J 2 bases; bases outside gene matches: 6. The germline V gene encodes CDR1 DFQATT and CDR2 SNEGSKA (reference sequence). The CDR3 has 16 amino acids. CDR3 amino acids: CSATGTGGTYNSPLHF. CDR3 nucleotides: TGCAGTGCCACAGGGACAGGGGGAACCTATAATTCACCCCTCCACTTT.

The chain couples TRBV29-1 to TRBJ2-3, with TRBD2 matching over 9 bases. Germline values: CDR1 SQVTM, CDR2 ANQGSEA. This CDR3 comprises 15 residues. The J segment lost 2 bases and the V segment lost 3 bases, leaving 6 bases of the junction unmatched. CDR3 region: CSVDGGGRATDTQYF. CDR3 DNA: TGCAGCGTTGATGGGGGCGGGAGGGCCACAGATACGCAGTATTTT.

The chain couples TRBV28 to TRBJ2-1; D gene ambiguous. This CDR3 has 14 amino acids. The V end was cut by 5 bases, the J end by 4 bases, with 12 bases between. Germline CDR1 reads MDHEN; CDR2 reads SYDVKM. The CDR3, as DNA: TGTGCCAGCAGTCCACCCCACATTTACAATGAGCAGTTCTTC. It translates to CASSPPHIYNEQFF.

Worth noting for this clonotype: One end of the junction varies from germline; a read error may be responsible. The rearrangement joins TRBV7-7 to TRBJ2-5; TRBD1 matches at 7 bases. The CDR3 runs to 15 residues. The V gene's germline CDR1 is SSHAT and CDR2 FNYEAQ (reference sequence). The CDR3: CASSAGTAAEETQYF. The CDR3 region has the DNA TGTGCTAGCAGCGCCGGGACAGCGGCAGAAGAGACCCAGTACTTC.

The J gene is TRBJ2-5, the V gene TRBV20-1; a weak D match, TRBD2 (7 bases). The CDR3 sequence is 15 residues long. Trimming removed 1 base from V and 5 bases from J, with 17 bases in between. Germline V gives CDR1 DFQATT, CDR2 SNEGSKA (reference sequence). This chain's CDR3 is CSARAGGGAGETQYF. The CDR3 DNA is TGCAGTGCTAGAGCTGGGGGGGGCGCGGGGGAGACCCAGTACTTC.

The chain has TRBV7-9 and TRBJ1-5; D remains ambiguous. CDR1 SEHNR and CDR2 FQNEAQ come from the germline V gene (reference sequence). Trimming took off 4 bases at V and 9 bases at J, with 25 bases between the two ends. The CDR3 has 17 residues. The CDR3 protein is CASSSGKGSLKGGPQHF. The CDR3 DNA reads as TGTGCCAGCAGCTCCGGAAAGGGATCTTTGAAGGGAGGGCCCCAGCATTTT.

The chain recombines TRBV5-1 with TRBJ1-6; tentative D call: TRBD1 (5 bases). CDR3 length: 15 amino acids. Looked up from germline, CDR1 is SGHRS and CDR2 is YFSETQ. The germline V and J ends were trimmed by 0 bases and 10 bases, with 14 bases remaining between them. The CDR3 sequence: CASSLGSGTQSPLHF. The CDR3 DNA follows: TGCGCCAGCAGCTTGGGTTCTGGGACGCAATCACCCCTCCACTTT. Complete variable domain (other parts from reference TRBV5-1 and TRBJ1-6): KAGVTQTPRYLIKTRGQQVTLSCSPISGHRSVSWYQQTPGQGLQFLFEYFSETQRNKGNFPGRFSGRQFSNSRSEMNVSTLELGDSALYLCASSLGSGTQSPLHFGNGTRLTVT.

V gene TRBV5-1 combines with J gene TRBJ2-5; the D gene is possibly TRBD2 (5 bases). Germline values: CDR1 SGHRS, CDR2 YFSETQ. V gave up 1 base and J gave up 1 base, with 11 bases separating them. The CDR3 contains 15 residues. CDR3 bases: TGCGCCAGCAGCTTGAGGACTGCTTCCCAAGAGACCCAGTACTTC. This codes for CASSLRTASQETQYF.

This clonotype has a single count. The chain combines TRBV11-2 with TRBJ2-4; tentatively, D is TRBD1 (6 bases). CDR3 length equals 14 residues. The V end was cut by 3 bases, the J end by 1 base, with 7 bases between. The V gene's germline CDR1 is SGHAT and CDR2 FQNNGV. This CDR3 is CASSLGAAKNIQYF. The CDR3 region has the DNA TGTGCCAGCAGCTTGGGGGCGGCCAAAAACATTCAGTACTTC.

The chain uses TRBV30 and TRBJ1-1, with D hard to call. Germline CDR1 reads GTSNPN; CDR2 reads SVGIG (reference sequence). Trimming left V 5 bases short and J 0 bases short, with 4 bases between. The CDR3 sequence is 11 residues long. CDR3 sequence reads: CAWSLNTEAFF. In nucleotides, the CDR3 is TGTGCCTGGTCGCTGAACACTGAAGCTTTCTTT.